Listed here are 3 T cell receptor beta chains from one sample, sequenced in a study of blood T cell repertoires in COVID-19. Assay: immunoSEQ multiplex PCR; the TCRdb copy retains only in-frame clones and omits some. The sample yields 300,000 to 400,000 clones, 70% to 90% seen once. The sample was PBMCs or T cells enriched from blood (not recorded which). The receptor source for this set is a woman in her forties with acute COVID-19.

V and J are TRBV27 and TRBJ1-1; 7 bases are a match to TRBD1. In germline, CDR1 is MNHEY, CDR2 SMNVEV (reference sequence). This CDR3 comprises 13 residues. Germline trimming cut 6 bases from V and 11 bases from J; bases unmatched to any gene: 12. As DNA, the CDR3 is TGTGCCAGCAGCGGGACAGCGAATTTCTTGGCTTTCTTT. The encoded protein is CASSGTANFLAFF.

V usage is TRBV4-3 and J usage is TRBJ2-1; D is perhaps TRBD1 (6 bases). This CDR3 region has 16 residues. Trimming stripped 0 bases from V and 4 bases from J, with 13 bases between. Germline V lookup: CDR1 LGHNA, CDR2 YSLEER. CDR3 DNA sequence: TGCGCCAGCAGCCAAGAAAGGGACACCCTTTACAATGAGCAGTTCTTC. Residues: CASSQERDTLYNEQFF.

This clone was seen a single time. The chain couples TRBV28 to TRBJ2-1; 14 bases agree with TRBD2. The CDR3 length is 19 residues. The J segment lost 10 bases and the V segment lost 5 bases, leaving 19 bases of the junction unmatched. The germline V gene encodes CDR1 MDHEN and CDR2 SYDVKM. For the CDR3, the DNA is TGTGCCAGCAGTGGGGGAGGACTAGCGGGGGGCCCCCTCGGTTCGGAGCAGTTCTTC. This codes for CASSGGGLAGGPLGSEQFF.